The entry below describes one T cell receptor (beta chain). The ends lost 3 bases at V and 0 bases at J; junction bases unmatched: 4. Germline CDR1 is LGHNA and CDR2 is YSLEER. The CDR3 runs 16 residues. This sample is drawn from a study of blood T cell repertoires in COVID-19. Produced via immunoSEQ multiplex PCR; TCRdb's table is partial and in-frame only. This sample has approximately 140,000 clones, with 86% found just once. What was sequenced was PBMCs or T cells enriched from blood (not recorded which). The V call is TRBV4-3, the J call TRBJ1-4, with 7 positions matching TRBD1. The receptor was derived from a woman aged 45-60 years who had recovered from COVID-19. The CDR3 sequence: CASSHTGVSTNEKLFF. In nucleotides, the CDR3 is TGCGCCAGCAGCCATACAGGGGTTTCAACTAATGAAAAACTGTTTTTT.